These 14 T cell receptor beta chains were all obtained from the same sample, sequenced in a study of cytomegalovirus exposure and HLA in healthy donors. Primers: 60 Vbeta forward and 13 Jbeta reverse. Sequenced by immunoSEQ multiplex PCR; TCRdb stores in-frame clones only, minus some. The sample lists 75,000 to 100,000 clones, around 77% occurring once. Sequencing was done on a sample of PBMCs. The receptors come from a man aged 35-49 years in good health and CMV-seronegative.

Concerning this clone: The sample has other DNA sequences that encode this CDR3 too. The chain recombines TRBV28 with TRBJ2-7; unclear D gene. Trimming took off 6 bases at V and 3 bases at J, with 6 bases between the two ends. Germline V gives CDR1 MDHEN, CDR2 SYDVKM. The CDR3 runs 11 residues. CDR3 loop: CASREDYEQYF. CDR3 DNA: TGTGCCAGCAGAGAGGACTACGAGCAGTACTTC.

The rearrangement uses TRBV6-1 and TRBJ2-2, with 8 bases identical to TRBD1. This CDR3 contains 15 residues. The V gene end was trimmed by 5 bases and the J gene end by 4 bases; junction bases not matched to a gene: 6. The germline gives CDR1 MNHNS, CDR2 SASEGT. CDR3 DNA sequence: TGTGCCAGCAGTAAAATGGACAGGGCCACCGGGGAGCTGTTTTTT. It encodes CASSKMDRATGELFF.

V usage is TRBV27 and J usage is TRBJ2-7; D gene unclear. Trimming removed 1 base at V and 2 bases at J, with 12 bases between. Looked up from germline, CDR1 is MNHEY and CDR2 is SMNVEV (reference sequence). The CDR3 totals 15 residues. The CDR3 DNA reads TGTGCCAGCAGTTTATTGGTCTACGGTGCCTACGAGCAGTACTTC. Protein sequence: CASSLLVYGAYEQYF.

This chain joins TRBV5-6 and TRBJ2-2, with a weak D call TRBD1 (6 bases). CDR3 size: 16 residues. Trimming removed 1 base from V and 0 bases from J, with 10 bases in between. Per germline, CDR1 SGHDT and CDR2 YYEEEE. This CDR3 reads CASSLKGGPNTGELFF. In DNA form, the CDR3 reads TGTGCCAGCAGCTTGAAAGGGGGTCCGAACACCGGGGAGCTGTTTTTT.

The chain links TRBV10-3 to TRBJ1-1, with 10 bases identical to TRBD1. Per the germline V gene, CDR1 is ENHRY and CDR2 is SYGVKD. The CDR3 covers 14 residues. J gave up 6 bases and V 6 bases, and 7 bases lay outside the gene matches. CDR3 nucleotides: TGTGCCATCAGCACGGGACAGGGGTTAGCTGAAGCTTTCTTT. The encoded protein is CAISTGQGLAEAFF.

This chain links TRBV6-5 with TRBJ1-5; D is possibly TRBD1 (5 bases). CDR1 MNHEY and CDR2 SVGAGI come from the germline V gene. Trimming pared 5 bases from V and 6 bases from J, leaving 14 bases between. This CDR3 contains 14 residues. This CDR3 reads CASSRGYGGQPQHF. The CDR3 region has the DNA TGTGCCAGCAGTCGGGGGTATGGGGGTCAGCCCCAGCATTTT.

A few counts support this clone. This chain uses TRBV13 with TRBJ2-1; 7 bases agree with TRBD2. CDR1 is PRHDT and CDR2 is FYEKMQ in the germline V gene (reference sequence). The CDR3 is 12 residues long. Trimming cost V 5 bases and J 7 bases; bases outside gene matches: 2. The CDR3 region has the DNA TGTGCCAGCAGCCACGGGGGGAATGAGCAGTTCTTC. Translation: CASSHGGNEQFF.

This clone was observed a few times. This chain connects TRBV29-1 to TRBJ1-5; TRBD1 matches at 7 bases. With 5 bases clipped from V and 1 base from J, the junction kept 2 bases outside the gene matches. This CDR3 has 13 amino acids. Germline V gene lookup returns CDR1 SQVTM and CDR2 ANQGSEA. Written as DNA, the CDR3 is TGCAGCGTTCGGGGACAGAGCAATCAGCCCCAGCATTTT. It codes for CSVRGQSNQPQHF.

This clone turned up a few times. V usage is TRBV7-3 and J usage is TRBJ2-2; 16 nucleotides line up with TRBD2. CDR1 is SGHTA and CDR2 is FQGTGA in the germline V gene. The CDR3 is 18 amino acids. Germline trimming cut 6 bases from V and 5 bases from J; bases unmatched to any gene: 9. DNA of the CDR3: TGTGCCAGCAGTCCCGCCGGGACTAGCGGGGGGGCTACCGGGGAGCTGTTTTTT. Encoded protein: CASSPAGTSGGATGELFF.

The chain joins TRBV5-1 to TRBJ2-7; 9 nucleotides line up with TRBD2. From germline, CDR1 is SGHRS and CDR2 YFSETQ. The junction had 11 bases not matched to a gene; V was cut back by 4 bases and J by 6 bases. The CDR3 extends over 15 amino acids. This CDR3 reads CASSPDGTSFREQYF. The CDR3, as DNA: TGCGCCAGCAGCCCGGATGGGACTAGCTTTCGCGAGCAGTACTTC.

The CDR3 DNA is TGCGCCAGCAACGCGGGGGCCCGTTACAATGAGCAGTTCTTC. As protein: CASNAGARYNEQFF. V gene TRBV10-2 combines with J gene TRBJ2-1; weak D call: TRBD2 (7 bases). Deletions cut 7 bases from V and 4 bases from J, with 14 bases between. Germline V CDR1 and CDR2: WSHSY, SAAADI. The CDR3 extends over 14 amino acids.

This rearrangement joins TRBV10-2 to TRBJ1-1, with TRBD1 matching 7 bases. From germline, CDR1 is WSHSY and CDR2 SAAADI. This CDR3 is 12 amino acids long. The J segment lost 9 bases and the V segment lost 4 bases, leaving 5 bases of the junction unmatched. The CDR3 protein is CASSGQGGQAFF. The CDR3 bases are TGCGCCAGCAGTGGACAGGGCGGTCAAGCTTTCTTT.

V and J are TRBV6-5 and TRBJ1-5, with TRBD1 matching 8 bases. J was trimmed by 3 bases and V by 6 bases; bases with no gene match: 7. CDR3 size: 15 residues. Germline assignment: CDR1 MNHEY and CDR2 SVGAGI. The CDR3 sequence is CASSRTGSDNQPQHF. Written as DNA, the CDR3 is TGTGCCAGCAGCCGGACAGGGAGCGACAATCAGCCCCAGCATTTT.

The rearrangement joins TRBV11-2 to TRBJ2-7; TRBD1 might be the D (5 bases). The CDR3 runs 12 residues. Between the trimmed V and J ends, which lost 5 bases and 6 bases, there was a span of 11 bases. In germline, CDR1 is SGHAT, CDR2 FQNNGV. The CDR3 sequence is CASSPQQGEQYF. CDR3 nucleotide sequence: TGTGCCAGCAGCCCACAGCAGGGCGAGCAGTACTTC.